This T cell receptor (beta chain) was found in a study of cytomegalovirus exposure and HLA in healthy donors. Overall study results and limits: TCR beta chain V- and J-gene trimming was linked, in a later analysis, to a missense variant in DCLRE1C. Associated with cytomegalovirus, according to the listing, were 150 to 200 TCR beta chains.

The CDR3 runs to 15 residues. Trimming stripped 1 base from V and 5 bases from J, with 15 bases between. Germline V gene sequence: CDR1 SGHTA, CDR2 FQGNSA. The donors gave bone marrow, and they were healthy. Donors showed nominal health when sampled, although they likely had unrecorded immune exposures. As regards this clone: The antigen is not known. Distinct nucleotide sequences in the sample also encode this CDR3.

PCR employed 60 Vbeta and 13 Jbeta primers. Method: immunoSEQ multiplex PCR; TCRdb's copy keeps in-frame clones and lacks some. The data show 120,000 to 150,000 clones, approximately 79% seen once. The sequence was collected from a woman aged 50 to 60 in good health and CMV-seropositive. This chain connects TRBV7-2 to TRBJ2-7, with D possibly being TRBD2 (6 bases). Material: PBMCs. The CDR3 loop reads CASSLEAREVDEQYF. In DNA, the CDR3 is TGTGCCAGCAGCTTAGAAGCCAGGGAGGTCGACGAGCAGTACTTC. Full variable domain (remainder filled in from reference TRBV7-2 and TRBJ2-7): GAGVSQSPSNKVTEKGKDVELRCDPISGHTALYWYRQSLGQGLEFLIYFQGNSAPDKSGLPSDRFSAERTGGSVSTLTIQRTQQEDSAVYLCASSLEAREVDEQYFGPGTRLTVT.